This is a list of T cell receptor beta chains from one sample in a study of shared clonotypes between healthy human individuals. Clones were sequenced by immunoSEQ multiplex PCR, and TCRdb holds only the in-frame ones, with some missing. The repertoire holds more than 1,200,000 clones, with about 98.5% as singletons. The sequenced sample was naive CD4+ T cells sorted from blood. The source is a man aged 25-45 years in good health. Each CDR3 is given with its conserved first and last residue. The D gene is left open where the match is weak. For some rows the clone size is stated as once, few or many, or as a class when expanded; others skip it.

>TRBJ2-7|NA|NA|TRBV11-2
CASSRGALEVYEQYF
TGTGCCAGCAGTCGAGGGGCGTTGGAGGTCTACGAGCAGTACTTC
>TRBJ2-4|NA|NA|TRBV5-6
CASSRDNKNIQYF
TGTGCCAGCAGCCGGGACAACAAAAACATTCAGTACTTC
>TRBJ2-2|NA|NA|TRBV11-3
CASSPGAGELFF
TGTGCCAGCAGCCCAGGCGCCGGGGAGCTGTTTTTT
>TRBJ1-4|NA|NA|TRBV9
CASSAGGLDEKLFF
TGTGCCAGCAGCGCGGGCGGGCTCGATGAAAAACTGTTTTTT
>TRBJ2-5|NA|NA|TRBV27
CASSFRDPISGTQYF
TGTGCCAGCAGTTTTAGGGACCCCATTAGTGGGACCCAGTACTTC
>TRBJ2-7|TRBD1|NA|TRBV29-1
CSVEGDRGRYEQYF
TGCAGCGTTGAAGGGGACAGGGGTCGGTACGAGCAGTACTTC
>TRBJ1-1|NA|NA|TRBV5-4
CASSPMGRGEGNTEAFF
TGTGCCAGCAGCCCCATGGGTAGGGGGGAAGGGAACACTGAAGCTTTCTTT
>TRBJ2-7|NA|once|TRBV18
CASSLKGRPSGLEQYF
TGTGCCAGCTCACTGAAAGGAAGGCCCTCAGGGCTCGAGCAGTACTTC
>TRBJ2-3|NA|NA|TRBV7-2
CASSTKPRGADTQYF
TGTGCCAGCAGCACGAAGCCCCGGGGCGCAGATACGCAGTATTTT
>TRBJ1-2|NA|NA|TRBV2
CASSTVNYGYTF
TGTGCCAGCAGTACAGTTAACTATGGCTACACCTTC
>TRBJ2-7|TRBD2|NA|TRBV7-2
CASSLGLAGAPYEQYF
TGTGCCAGCAGCTTAGGCCTAGCGGGAGCCCCCTACGAGCAGTACTTC
>TRBJ1-4|TRBD1|NA|TRBV5-1
CASSLQGQGSGEKLFF
TGCGCCAGCAGCTTACAGGGACAGGGTTCCGGTGAAAAACTGTTTTTT
>TRBJ2-7|TRBD1|NA|TRBV19
CASRPGDRSYEQYF
TGTGCCAGTAGACCGGGGGACAGGTCCTACGAGCAGTACTTC
>TRBJ1-3|TRBD1|NA|TRBV4-3
CASSQVGQTGNTIYF
TGCGCCAGCAGCCAAGTGGGACAGACTGGAAACACCATATATTTT
>TRBJ2-7|NA|NA|TRBV5-1
CASSLEDYEQYF
TGCGCCAGCAGCTTGGAAGACTACGAGCAGTACTTC
>TRBJ2-7|TRBD1|NA|TRBV29-1
CSVNILSGGTYEQYF
TGCAGCGTTAACATCCTTTCAGGGGGAACCTACGAGCAGTACTTC
>TRBJ1-1|TRBD1|NA|TRBV5-1
CASSLGTGGGTEAFF
TGCGCCAGCAGCCTGGGAACAGGGGGTGGGACTGAAGCTTTCTTT
>TRBJ1-2|TRBD1|NA|TRBV6-5
CASSYLGQGSNYGYTF
TGTGCCAGCAGTTACTTGGGACAGGGGAGCAACTATGGCTACACCTTC
>TRBJ2-1|TRBD1|NA|TRBV27
CASRSPGQGYNEQFF
TGTGCCAGCAGGTCCCCGGGACAGGGATACAATGAGCAGTTCTTC
>TRBJ1-4|NA|NA|TRBV5-5
CASSLVAPEKLFF
TGTGCCAGCAGCTTGGTGGCCCCTGAAAAACTGTTTTTT
>TRBJ2-7|NA|NA|TRBV5-6
CASSYGRRSAEQYF
TGTGCCAGCAGCTACGGGCGGAGGAGTGCCGAGCAGTACTTC
>TRBJ1-1|TRBD1|NA|TRBV7-2
CASSLRTGKTEAFF
TGTGCCAGCAGCTTAAGGACAGGGAAGACTGAAGCTTTCTTT
>TRBJ1-3|NA|NA|TRBV25-1
CASSESQGFRNTIYF
TGTGCCAGCAGTGAGTCTCAGGGGTTTCGAAACACCATATATTTT
>TRBJ2-7|NA|NA|TRBV7-9
CASSPKGGPFREQYF
TGTGCCAGCAGCCCGAAAGGGGGACCCTTCCGAGAGCAGTACTTC
>TRBJ2-1|TRBD2|NA|TRBV4-2
CASSQVVLAGNEQFF
TGTGCCAGCAGCCAAGTTGTACTAGCGGGTAATGAGCAGTTCTTC
>TRBJ2-3|NA|NA|TRBV28
CASSSGLVRPDTQYF
TGTGCCAGCAGTTCCGGGCTAGTCAGACCAGATACGCAGTATTTT
>TRBJ1-5|NA|NA|TRBV18
CASSPQQSNQPQHF
TGTGCCAGCTCACCACAACAAAGCAATCAGCCCCAGCATTTT
>TRBJ2-3|NA|once|TRBV19
CASSPTAYTDTQYF
TGTGCCAGTAGTCCCACGGCGTACACAGATACGCAGTATTTT
>TRBJ1-2|NA|NA|TRBV10-3
CAISESRGLGYGYTF
TGTGCCATCAGTGAGTCGAGGGGCTTGGGCTATGGCTACACCTTC
>TRBJ2-7|NA|NA|TRBV5-4
CASSLVYSYEQYF
TGTGCCAGCAGCTTGGTATACTCCTACGAGCAGTACTTC
>TRBJ1-2|NA|NA|TRBV10-1
CASSDSLNYGYTF
TGCGCCAGCAGTGACAGCTTGAACTATGGCTACACCTTC
>TRBJ1-3|NA|NA|TRBV6-1
CASSDGRSAGAIYF
TGTGCCAGCAGTGACGGCAGGTCCGCTGGCGCCATATATTTT
>TRBJ1-1|NA|NA|TRBV5-1
CASSQLEAGQSEAFF
TGCGCCAGCAGCCAGCTGGAGGCAGGCCAGTCTGAAGCTTTCTTT
>TRBJ1-1|NA|NA|TRBV10-3
CAISESTSYTEAFF
TGTGCCATCAGTGAGTCGACGAGTTACACTGAAGCTTTCTTT
>TRBJ2-1|NA|NA|TRBV6-5
CASSYLGGNSYNEQFF
TGTGCCAGCAGTTATTTAGGGGGAAACTCCTACAATGAGCAGTTCTTC
>TRBJ2-2|NA|NA|TRBV2
CASSERRTGVIVGELFF
TGTGCCAGCAGTGAAAGACGGACGGGGGTTATCGTCGGGGAGCTGTTTTTT
>TRBJ2-1|NA|NA|TRBV7-3
CASSLKPNEQFF
TGTGCCAGCAGCCTTAAGCCCAATGAGCAGTTCTTC
>TRBJ1-1|NA|NA|TRBV7-8
CASSLEGQGSTEAFF
TGTGCCAGCAGCCTAGAAGGGCAGGGGTCCACTGAAGCTTTCTTT
>TRBJ1-4|NA|NA|TRBV5-4
CASSLAGTTNEKLFF
TGTGCCAGCAGCTTGGCTGGGACAACTAATGAAAAACTGTTTTTT
>TRBJ2-1|TRBD2|NA|TRBV19
CASSVAGGSSNEQFF
TGTGCCAGTAGCGTAGCGGGAGGGTCGTCTAATGAGCAGTTCTTC
>TRBJ2-1|TRBD2|NA|TRBV5-1
CASSLAAGLAGDQQFF
TGCGCCAGCAGCTTGGCCGCTGGACTAGCGGGAGATCAGCAGTTCTTC
>TRBJ2-7|TRBD2|NA|TRBV7-2
CASTPGGLPYEQYF
TGTGCCAGCACTCCGGGGGGTCTACCCTACGAGCAGTACTTC
>TRBJ2-5|NA|once|TRBV4-1
CASSPGGGTGLETQYF
TGCGCCAGCAGCCCCGGGGGGGGGACAGGATTGGAGACCCAGTACTTC